Below are 24 T cell receptor beta chains sequenced from a single sample in a study of cytomegalovirus exposure and HLA in healthy donors. Sequencing used immunoSEQ multiplex PCR; TCRdb keeps in-frame clones, though not all of them. The top ten clones hold about 0.7% of a sample with about 100,000 clones, more than 90% of them seen once. Sequenced material: PBMCs. The receptors originated from a woman aged 18-30 years in good health and CMV-seronegative.

This clone was found once. V and J are TRBV25-1 and TRBJ1-5; TRBD1 aligns across 11 bases. Unmatched junction bases numbered 10, after V lost 3 bases and J lost 3 bases. Germline V gene sequence: CDR1 MGHDK, CDR2 SYGVNS. CDR3 length equals 18 residues. The CDR3 DNA reads as TGTGCCAGCAGTGACGCTCCGGGACAGGGGGATAACAATCAGCCCCAGCATTTT. This translates into CASSDAPGQGDNNQPQHF.

In regard to this clone: At one boundary the junction diverges from the germline segment, which might be a read error. V gene TRBV20-1 combines with J gene TRBJ1-6; no clear D gene. CDR3 size: 11 residues. Germline V gives CDR1 DFQATT, CDR2 SNEGSKA (reference sequence). CDR3 in amino acids: CSPSAPGLSIF. The CDR3 DNA follows: TGCAGCCCCTCGGCTCCGGGTCTTTCTATCTTT.

V usage is TRBV6-5 and J usage is TRBJ2-7, with 11 bases aligning to TRBD1. V gave up 6 bases and J gave up 7 bases; unmatched junction bases: 8. Germline V lookup: CDR1 MNHEY, CDR2 SVGAGI. This CDR3 has 14 residues. The CDR3 region is CASRGGQGASEQYF. Written as DNA, the CDR3 is TGTGCCAGCAGAGGCGGACAGGGGGCAAGTGAGCAGTACTTC.

This sequence joins TRBV19 and TRBJ2-1, with 8 nucleotides matching TRBD1. J lost 8 bases, V lost 3 bases, and 12 bases had no gene match. The CDR3 totals 16 residues. Germline V gene sequence: CDR1 LNHDA, CDR2 SQIVND (reference sequence). The CDR3 bases are TGTGCCAGTAGTATCTGGGGTGGACAGGGTGGAGATGAGCAGTTCTTC. Protein: CASSIWGGQGGDEQFF.

CDR3 sequence: CASSSPGSEAFF. The CDR3 coding sequence is TGCGCCAGCAGTTCCCCAGGGTCAGAAGCTTTCTTT. The chain combines TRBV5-1 with TRBJ1-1, with D possibly being TRBD1 (5 bases). This CDR3 spans 12 amino acids. Germline V gene lookup returns CDR1 SGHRS and CDR2 YFSETQ. The germline V and J ends were trimmed by 5 bases and 8 bases, with 13 bases remaining between them.

The chain is built from TRBV15 and TRBJ1-1; weak D call: TRBD1 (5 bases). The CDR3 is 13 amino acids. Germline CDR1 is LNHNV and CDR2 is YYDKDF (reference sequence). Trimming took off 0 bases at V and 6 bases at J, with 8 bases between the two ends. The CDR3 sequence is CATSRDSGAEAFF. CDR3 DNA: TGTGCCACCAGCAGAGATTCGGGGGCTGAAGCTTTCTTT. Filled out from reference TRBV15 and TRBJ1-1, the complete variable domain reads DAMVIQNPRYQVTQFGKPVTLSCSQTLNHNVMYWYQQKSSQAPKLLFHYYDKDFNNEADTPDNFQSRRPNTSFCFLDIRSPGLGDTAMYLCATSRDSGAEAFFGQGTRLTVV.

This chain joins TRBV14 and TRBJ1-2; D is ambiguous. The germline V gene has CDR1 SGHDN and CDR2 FVKESK. Trimming removed 1 base from V and 5 bases from J, with 8 bases in between. CDR3 length: 13 residues. The CDR3 nucleotides are TGTGCCAGCAGCCAAGGGAGCATTTATGGCTACACCTTC. Protein product: CASSQGSIYGYTF. The complete variable domain, with remaining parts taken from reference TRBV14 and TRBJ1-2, reads EAGVTQFPSHSVIEKGQTVTLRCDPISGHDNLYWYRRVMGKEIKFLLHFVKESKQDESGMPNNRFLAERTGGTYSTLKVQPAELEDSGVYFCASSQGSIYGYTFGSGTRLTVV.

The chain couples TRBV7-2 to TRBJ2-1; 8 nucleotides agree with TRBD1. The CDR3 is 14 residues long. V lost 5 bases to trimming and J lost 8 bases; unmatched junction nucleotides: 8. Germline CDR1 is SGHTA and CDR2 is FQGNSA. The CDR3 spells CASSPFRGLDEQFF. CDR3 nucleotide sequence: TGTGCCAGCAGCCCCTTCAGGGGGCTAGATGAGCAGTTCTTC.

The chain employs TRBV18 and TRBJ2-1; 9 bases fit TRBD1. There are 18 residues in the CDR3. V trimming: 5 bases; J trimming: 7 bases; junction bases outside the gene matches: 18. Per germline, CDR1 KGHSH and CDR2 LQKENI. The CDR3 DNA sequence: TGTGCCAGCTCATCAAACAGGGGGCCGACACAAACGGCGAATGAGCAGTTCTTC. Protein product: CASSSNRGPTQTANEQFF.

The chain's CDR3 is CASSHGQGADTQYF. As DNA, the CDR3 is TGTGCCAGCAGCCACGGACAGGGGGCAGATACGCAGTATTTT. The V gene is TRBV5-4, the J gene TRBJ2-3; 10 nucleotides align to TRBD1. The CDR3 runs 14 residues. CDR1 and CDR2 from the germline V gene are SGHNT and YYREEE (reference sequence). Trimming at V came to 4 bases and at J to 4 bases, leaving 3 bases not matched to a gene.

The J gene is TRBJ1-5, the V gene TRBV2, with 8 nucleotides matching TRBD1. Germline loops: CDR1 SNHLY, CDR2 FYNNEI. The CDR3 runs 18 residues. Trimming took 4 bases from V and 0 from J; bases not matched to a gene: 11. This CDR3 is CASSAPGQGLYSNQPQHF. The CDR3 region has the DNA TGTGCCAGCAGTGCTCCCGGACAGGGACTGTATAGCAATCAGCCCCAGCATTTT.

The V and J genes are TRBV4-3 and TRBJ1-1; 9 bases match TRBD1. The CDR3 loop spans 15 amino acids. J lost 4 bases, V lost 4 bases, and 7 bases had no gene match. Per germline, CDR1 LGHNA and CDR2 YSLEER. The CDR3 reads CASSPGADRGTEAFF. CDR3 coding DNA: TGCGCCAGCAGCCCGGGGGCGGACAGGGGCACTGAAGCTTTCTTT.

The rearrangement uses TRBV7-3 and TRBJ2-1, with D possibly being TRBD2 (6 bases). This CDR3 is 13 amino acids long. The germline gives CDR1 SGHTA, CDR2 FQGTGA. V was trimmed by 2 bases and J by 8 bases, leaving 10 bases between them. This CDR3 is CASSLGGYHEQFF. The CDR3 bases are TGTGCCAGCAGCTTAGGAGGGTACCATGAGCAGTTCTTC.

This rearrangement joins TRBV5-1 to TRBJ1-4, with unresolved D. Germline loops: CDR1 SGHRS, CDR2 YFSETQ. This CDR3 comprises 15 residues. Trimming took off 1 base at V and 8 bases at J, with 15 bases between the two ends. CDR3 sequence reads: CASSLLGDGREKLFF. As DNA, the CDR3 is TGCGCCAGCAGCTTGTTAGGCGATGGGCGAGAAAAACTGTTTTTT.

This chain connects TRBV5-1 to TRBJ2-5, with 8 nucleotides matching TRBD2. Germline CDR1 is SGHRS and CDR2 is YFSETQ. Trimming removed 0 bases from V and 3 bases from J; junction bases left unmatched: 1. This CDR3 contains 14 residues. CDR3 in amino acids: CASSLVLAEETQYF. The CDR3 DNA sequence: TGCGCCAGCAGCTTGGTACTAGCGGAAGAGACCCAGTACTTC.

J is TRBJ2-1 and V is TRBV28; D is ambiguous. The CDR3 consists of 14 residues. V lost 10 bases and J lost 0, with 13 bases in between. The germline CDR1 and CDR2 sequences are MDHEN and SYDVKM. CDR3 bases: TGTGCCATCAAAGCGAGCCTCTCCTACAATGAGCAGTTCTTC. This encodes CAIKASLSYNEQFF.

This chain connects TRBV6-5 to TRBJ2-1; TRBD2 aligns across 7 bases. The CDR3 sequence is 15 residues long. Germline V CDR1 and CDR2: MNHEY, SVGAGI. Trimming cost V 8 bases and J 4 bases; bases outside gene matches: 11. The CDR3, as DNA: TGTGCCAGCTCGGGTGGTCGCGGGGGTTACAATGAGCAGTTCTTC. Its protein product is CASSGGRGGYNEQFF.

The genes are TRBV6-1 and TRBJ1-5; the D is unclear. CDR1 is MNHNS and CDR2 is SASEGT in the germline V gene. This CDR3 has 11 residues. In DNA form, the CDR3 reads TGTGCTTCGGGGAGCCATCAGCCCCAGCATTTT. As protein: CASGSHQPQHF.

The CDR3 reads CASSQGALAGLVETQYF. The CDR3 coding sequence is TGTGCCAGCAGCCAAGGGGCTCTAGCGGGGTTAGTCGAGACCCAGTACTTC. The rearrangement joins TRBV4-2 to TRBJ2-5; 9 nucleotides align to TRBD2. The germline gives CDR1 LGHNA, CDR2 YNFKEQ. CDR3 length: 17 residues. Trimming removed 1 base from V and 5 bases from J; junction bases left unmatched: 11.

The chain is built from TRBV27 and TRBJ2-7, with TRBD1 matching over 8 bases. Germline assignment: CDR1 MNHEY and CDR2 SMNVEV (reference sequence). V gave up 8 bases and J gave up 1 base; unmatched junction bases: 7. CDR3 size: 14 residues. CDR3 in DNA: TGTGCCAGCCGTCCCCAGGGGGCTTCCTACGAGCAGTACTTC. It translates to CASRPQGASYEQYF.

The chain links TRBV15 to TRBJ2-7, with D perhaps TRBD2 (6 bases). Per germline, CDR1 LNHNV and CDR2 YYDKDF (reference sequence). CDR3 size: 14 residues. Between the trimmed V and J ends, which lost 3 bases and 4 bases, there was a span of 13 bases. Written as DNA, the CDR3 is TGTGCCACCAGCAGGCGGGGCCCGCTTTACGAGCAGTACTTC. Amino acids: CATSRRGPLYEQYF.

This chain joins TRBV5-5 and TRBJ1-1; D is uncertain. Germline CDR1 reads SGHKS; CDR2 reads YYEKEE (reference sequence). This CDR3 comprises 14 residues. Trimming left V 2 bases short and J 0 bases short, with 8 bases between. CDR3 amino acids: CASSLGSVNTEAFF. The CDR3 coding sequence is TGTGCCAGCAGCTTAGGGAGCGTGAACACTGAAGCTTTCTTT.

The chain joins TRBV7-8 to TRBJ1-3, with D possibly TRBD1 on 5 matching bases. V lost 5 bases and J 0 bases, leaving 8 bases between the germline ends. This CDR3 is 14 amino acids long. Germline V CDR1 and CDR2: SGHVS, FQNEAQ. The CDR3 loop is CASSPRVSGNTIYF. The CDR3 coding sequence is TGTGCCAGCAGCCCCAGGGTCTCTGGAAACACCATATATTTT.

The chain recombines TRBV9 with TRBJ2-3; D is perhaps TRBD2 (7 bases). Trimming removed 4 bases from V and 2 bases from J, with 14 bases in between. Germline loops: CDR1 SGDLS, CDR2 YYNGEE. The CDR3 spans 15 residues. The CDR3, as DNA: TGTGCCAGCAGCAAGGGGGGGACTGACACAGATACGCAGTATTTT. Its translation is CASSKGGTDTDTQYF.